The rows below give T cell receptor beta chains drawn from one sample of a study of regulatory T cells in long-lasting Graves disease. TCRdb fed the multiplex PCR reads into MiXCR, producing one record per CDR3 protein. The data contain about 470,000 distinct CDR3 sequences, roughly 20% of them seen just once; the ten biggest clones take up 7.8%. The sequences come from peripheral blood mononuclear cells (PBMCs), collected when the disease was refractory, from a patient treated with antithyroid drugs. The receptors shown here come from a female donor with Graves disease. CDR3s include the opening cysteine and the closing phenylalanine or tryptophan. A D gene is named only where the DNA matches it firmly. Some rows mark clone size as missing; the rest say once, few, many or name a class of expanded clone.

size: NA; J: TRBJ2-1; D: NA; V: TRBV10-3; CDR3: CAISESRGPYNEQFF; DNA: TGTGCCATCAGTGAGTCAAGGGGACCCTACAATGAGCAGTTCTTC
size: many; J: TRBJ1-6; D: NA; V: TRBV7-2; CDR3: CASSLSGVNSPLHF; DNA: TGTGCCAGCAGCTTATCAGGGGTTAATTCACCCCTCCACTTT
size: NA; J: TRBJ2-1; D: TRBD1; V: TRBV6-2/TRBV6-3; CDR3: CASSYLTGSYNEQFF; DNA: TGTGCCAGCAGTTACTTGACAGGGTCCTACAATGAGCAGTTCTTC
size: many; J: TRBJ1-2; D: NA; V: TRBV6-9; CDR3: CASSYDRELYGYTF; DNA: TGTGCCAGCAGTTACGACCGGGAACTCTATGGCTACACCTTC
size: few; J: TRBJ2-7; D: NA; V: TRBV27; CDR3: CASSSRPASFTYEQYF; DNA: TGTGCCAGCAGTTCCCGGCCAGCCTCATTTACCTACGAGCAGTACTTC
size: many; J: TRBJ1-5; D: TRBD1; V: TRBV18; CDR3: CASSFLGTGGGQPQHF; DNA: TGTGCCAGCTCATTCCTGGGGACAGGGGGCGGACAGCCCCAGCATTTT
size: few; J: TRBJ1-4; D: NA; V: TRBV5-1; CDR3: CASSRSWAPQEKLFF; DNA: TGCGCCAGCAGCCGATCATGGGCCCCGCAGGAAAAACTGTTTTTT
size: few; J: TRBJ1-6; D: TRBD1; V: TRBV7-9; CDR3: CASSLSPTGVRDSPLHF; DNA: TGTGCCAGCAGCCTGTCCCCGACAGGGGTGAGGGATTCACCCCTCCACTTT
size: many; J: TRBJ2-2; D: TRBD1; V: TRBV29-1; CDR3: CSAARQGCAGELFF; DNA: TGCAGCGCTGCGCGACAGGGGTGCGCCGGGGAGCTGTTTTTT
size: NA; J: TRBJ2-7; D: TRBD1; V: TRBV29-1; CDR3: CSVEYGTGNDYEQYF; DNA: TGCAGCGTTGAATATGGGACAGGGAATGACTACGAGCAGTACTTC
size: many; J: TRBJ2-7; D: NA; V: TRBV6-1; CDR3: CASSAATRGVGYEQYF; DNA: TGTGCCAGCAGTGCTGCCACTCGCGGAGTCGGCTACGAGCAGTACTTC
size: NA; J: TRBJ2-5; D: TRBD1; V: TRBV6-1; CDR3: CASIKQGARETQYF; DNA: TGTGCCAGCATCAAACAGGGGGCGAGGGAGACCCAGTACTTC
size: NA; J: TRBJ1-2; D: NA; V: TRBV27; CDR3: CASSLVGGYYGYTF; DNA: TGTGCCAGCAGTTTGGTTGGGGGGTATTACGGCTACACCTTC
size: NA; J: TRBJ2-7; D: TRBD1; V: TRBV6-1; CDR3: CASNPADRSNEQYF; DNA: TGTGCCAGCAACCCCGCGGACAGGTCCAACGAGCAGTACTTC
size: NA; J: TRBJ2-7; D: TRBD2; V: TRBV28; CDR3: CASSSGTSGRFGEQYF; DNA: TGTGCCAGCAGTTCAGGGACTAGCGGGAGATTTGGCGAGCAGTACTTC